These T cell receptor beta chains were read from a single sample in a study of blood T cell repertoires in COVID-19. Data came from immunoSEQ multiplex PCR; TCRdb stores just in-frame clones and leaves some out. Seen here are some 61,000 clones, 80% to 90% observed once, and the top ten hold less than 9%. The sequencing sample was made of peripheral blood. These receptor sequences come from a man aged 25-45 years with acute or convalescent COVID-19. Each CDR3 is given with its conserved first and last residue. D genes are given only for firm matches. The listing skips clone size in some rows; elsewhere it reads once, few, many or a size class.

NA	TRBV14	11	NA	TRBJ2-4	TGTGCCAGCAGCCAACAAGCTATTCAGTACTTC	CASSQQAIQYF
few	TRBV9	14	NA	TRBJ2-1	TGTGCCAGCAGCGTTTGGGACAACGACAATGAGCAGTTCTTC	CASSVWDNDNEQFF
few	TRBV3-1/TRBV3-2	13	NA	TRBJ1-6	TGTGCCAGCAGCCCTTTTCCGAATTCACCCCTCCACTTT	CASSPFPNSPLHF
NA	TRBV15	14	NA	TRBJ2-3	TGTGCCACCAGCAGAGATCGGGGCACAGATACGCAGTATTTT	CATSRDRGTDTQYF
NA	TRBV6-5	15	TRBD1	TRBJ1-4	TGTGCCAGCAGTTACGGGCAGGGGGCTAAGGAAAAACTGTTTTTT	CASSYGQGAKEKLFF
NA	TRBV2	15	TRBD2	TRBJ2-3	TGTGCCAGCAGGGTTAGCGGGACTAACACAGATACGCAGTATTTT	CASRVSGTNTDTQYF
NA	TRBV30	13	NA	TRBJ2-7	TGTGCCTGGAGTGTGTCGGTCTCCTACGAGCAGTACTTC	CAWSVSVSYEQYF
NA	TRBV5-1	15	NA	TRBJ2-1	TGCGCCAGCAGCGTGACCGGGACATCCCACAATGAGCAGTTCTTC	CASSVTGTSHNEQFF
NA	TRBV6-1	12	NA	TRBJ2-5	TGTGCCAGCAGTGAAGCGCGGGAGACCCAGTACTTC	CASSEARETQYF
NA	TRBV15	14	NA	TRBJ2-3	TGTGCCACCAGCGGCTTCCTTACCACAGATACGCAGTATTTT	CATSGFLTTDTQYF
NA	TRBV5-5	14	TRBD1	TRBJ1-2	TGTGCCAGCAGCGGGGGACAGGGCGGCGAAGGCTACACCTTC	CASSGGQGGEGYTF
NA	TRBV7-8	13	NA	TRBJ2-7	TGTGCCAGCAGCTTGACAGACTCCTACGAGCAGTACTTC	CASSLTDSYEQYF
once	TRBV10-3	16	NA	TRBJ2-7	TGTGCCACGGGTTTCGCTCCGAATGACCCCTCCTACGAGCAGTACTTC	CATGFAPNDPSYEQYF
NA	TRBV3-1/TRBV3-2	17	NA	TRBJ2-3	TGTGCCAGCAGCCACACATGGTCCGGGGAGAAGGAAGATACGCAGTATTTT	CASSHTWSGEKEDTQYF
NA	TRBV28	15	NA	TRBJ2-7	TGTGCCAGCAAAAAACCGGGACTCCAACCCTACGAGCAGTACTTC	CASKKPGLQPYEQYF
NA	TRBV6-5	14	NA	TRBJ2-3	TGTGCCAGCAAGCCGGGATTGGGCACAGATACGCAGTATTTT	CASKPGLGTDTQYF
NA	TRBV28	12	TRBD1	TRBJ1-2	TGTGCCAGCAGGACGACAGGGAGTGGCTACACCTTC	CASRTTGSGYTF
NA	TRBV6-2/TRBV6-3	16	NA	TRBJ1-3	TGTGCCAGCAGTTACTCGACGGGGAGCTCTGGAAACACCATATATTTT	CASSYSTGSSGNTIYF
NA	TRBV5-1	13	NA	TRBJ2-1	TGCGCCAGCAGCTGGCAACAGATCGATGAGCAGTTCTTC	CASSWQQIDEQFF
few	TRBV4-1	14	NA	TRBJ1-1	TGCGCCAGCAGCCAAGGAGATTTGAACACTGAAGCTTTCTTT	CASSQGDLNTEAFF
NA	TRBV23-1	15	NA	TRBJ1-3	TGCGCCAGCAGTCAATCAGCAGGGTCAGGAAACACCATATATTTT	CASSQSAGSGNTIYF
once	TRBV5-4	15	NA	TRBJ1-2	TGTGCCAGCAGCCCCATCTCGGGGATTCTCTATGGCTACACCTTC	CASSPISGILYGYTF
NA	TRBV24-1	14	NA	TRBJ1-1	TGTGCCACCGTTCCAGGACATTCAAACACTGAAGCTTTCTTT	CATVPGHSNTEAFF
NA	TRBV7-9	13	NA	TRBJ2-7	TGTGCCAGCAGCTTTGGGGGACACTACGAGCAGTACTTC	CASSFGGHYEQYF
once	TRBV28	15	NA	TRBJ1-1	TGTGCCAGCAGTCCCCCGCCACACATGAACACTGAAGCTTTCTTT	CASSPPPHMNTEAFF
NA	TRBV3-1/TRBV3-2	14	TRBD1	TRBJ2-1	TGTGCCAGCAGCATGGACAGGTCCTACAATGAGCAGTTCTTC	CASSMDRSYNEQFF
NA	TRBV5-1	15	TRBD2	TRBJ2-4	TGCGCCAGCAGTTTTCCAAGCGGGAGATTGAACATTCAGTACTTC	CASSFPSGRLNIQYF
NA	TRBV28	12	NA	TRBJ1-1	TGTGCCACCAACAGTGACCCCTTCGAAGCTTTCTTT	CATNSDPFEAFF
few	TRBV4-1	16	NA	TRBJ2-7	TGCGCCAGCAGCCAAGATCTTCGAGACTGGATCTACGAGCAGTACTTC	CASSQDLRDWIYEQYF
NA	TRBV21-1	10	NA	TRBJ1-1	TGTGCCCCCAATAGGGGGTTAGCTTTCTTT	CAPNRGLAFF
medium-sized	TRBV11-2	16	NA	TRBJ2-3	TGTGCCAGCAGCTTAGTATCGGGGTCGGGCACAGATACGCAGTATTTT	CASSLVSGSGTDTQYF
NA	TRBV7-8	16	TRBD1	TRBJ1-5	TGTGCCAGCAGCCCAGCGGGACAGGGATTAGAACAGCCCCAGCATTTT	CASSPAGQGLEQPQHF
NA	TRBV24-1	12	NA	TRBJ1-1	TGTGCCACCAGTGATTTAGGAGGGGAGGCTTTCTTT	CATSDLGGEAFF
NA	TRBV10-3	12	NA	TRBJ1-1	TGTGCCATAGGACATCTGAACACTGAAGCTTTCTTT	CAIGHLNTEAFF